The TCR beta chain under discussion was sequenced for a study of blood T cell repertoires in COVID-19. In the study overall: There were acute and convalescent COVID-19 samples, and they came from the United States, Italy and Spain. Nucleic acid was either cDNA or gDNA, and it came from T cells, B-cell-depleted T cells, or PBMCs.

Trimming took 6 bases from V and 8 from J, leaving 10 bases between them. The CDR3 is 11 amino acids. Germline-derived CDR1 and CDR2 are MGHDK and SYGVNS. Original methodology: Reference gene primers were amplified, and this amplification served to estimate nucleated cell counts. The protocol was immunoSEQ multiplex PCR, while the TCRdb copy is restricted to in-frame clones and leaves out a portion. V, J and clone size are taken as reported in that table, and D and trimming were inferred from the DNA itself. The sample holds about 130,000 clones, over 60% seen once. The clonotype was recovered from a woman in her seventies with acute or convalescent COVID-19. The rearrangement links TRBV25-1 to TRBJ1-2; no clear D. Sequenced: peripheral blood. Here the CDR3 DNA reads TGTGCCAGCAGCCGGGATTTGGGCTACACCTTC. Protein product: CASSRDLGYTF.